The sequence of this TCR beta chain was determined in a study of T cells in Graves' hyperthyroidism and ophthalmopathy. Study results and limitations: The model's output predicted ophthalmopathy at a median of about 6.5 months prior to onset.

Patients aged 18 to 65 had newly diagnosed hyperthyroidism lasting under 2 months. The CDR3 regions of TCR beta were amplified from RNA transcripts. TCR CDR3 regions were first amplified by RT-PCR with HTBI primers. From the multiplex PCR reads, TCRdb called clonotypes with MiXCR, one entry per CDR3 protein. The table has 280,000 or so distinct CDR3 sequences, 20% to 25% seen once; the top ten hold about a quarter. A note on this clonotype: Antigen: not known.

CDR3 length equals 19 residues. Germline lookup yields CDR1 MNHEY and CDR2 SVGEGT. V dropped 7 bases and J dropped 2; count of bases not matched to a gene: 22. Specimen: blood. The rearrangement links TRBV6-2 or TRBV6-3 to TRBJ2-7, with 8 nucleotides matching TRBD2. This TCR was recovered from a man in his forties with Graves' hyperthyroidism that later progressed to Graves' ophthalmopathy. CDR3 amino acids: CASTPLGTRGTSRPYEQYF. The DNA of the CDR3 is TGTGCCAGCACCCCCCTGGGGACTAGGGGCACCTCTCGGCCCTACGAGCAGTACTTC.